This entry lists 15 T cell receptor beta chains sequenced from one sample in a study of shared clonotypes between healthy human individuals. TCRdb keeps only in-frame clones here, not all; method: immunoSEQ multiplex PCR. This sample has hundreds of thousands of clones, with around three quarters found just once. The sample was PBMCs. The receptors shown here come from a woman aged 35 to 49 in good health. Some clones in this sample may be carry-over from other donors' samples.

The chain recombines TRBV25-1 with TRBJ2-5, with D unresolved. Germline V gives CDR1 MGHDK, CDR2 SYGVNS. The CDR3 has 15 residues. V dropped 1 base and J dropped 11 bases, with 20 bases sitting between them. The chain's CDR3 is CASSESLLLSPGQYF. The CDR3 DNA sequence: TGTGCCAGCAGTGAATCCCTCCTCCTATCCCCCGGGCAGTACTTC. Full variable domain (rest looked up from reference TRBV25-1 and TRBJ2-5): EADIYQTPRYLVIGTGKKITLECSQTMGHDKMYWYQQDPGMELHLIHYSYGVNSTEKGDLSSESTVSRIRTEHFPLTLESARPSHTSQYLCASSESLLLSPGQYFGPGTRLLVL.

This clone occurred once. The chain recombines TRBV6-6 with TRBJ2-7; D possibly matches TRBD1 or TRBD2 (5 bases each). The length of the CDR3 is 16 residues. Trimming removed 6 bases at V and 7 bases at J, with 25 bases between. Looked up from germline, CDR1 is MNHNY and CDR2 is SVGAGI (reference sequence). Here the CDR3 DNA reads TGTGCCAGCAGCGACACCTCAGCAGGGCCCTCGGGGGAGCAGTACTTC. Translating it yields CASSDTSAGPSGEQYF.

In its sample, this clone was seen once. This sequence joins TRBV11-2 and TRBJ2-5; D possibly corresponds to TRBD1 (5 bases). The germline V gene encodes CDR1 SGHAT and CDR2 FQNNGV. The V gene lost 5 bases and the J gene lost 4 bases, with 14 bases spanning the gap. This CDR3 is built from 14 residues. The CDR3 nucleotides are TGTGCCAGCAGCCCTCCAGGGAATCGAGAGACCCAGTACTTC. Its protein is CASSPPGNRETQYF.

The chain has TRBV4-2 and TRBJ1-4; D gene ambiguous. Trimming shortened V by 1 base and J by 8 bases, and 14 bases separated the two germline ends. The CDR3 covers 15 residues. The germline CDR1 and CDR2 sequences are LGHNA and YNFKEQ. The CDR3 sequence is CASSQAGRALEKLFF. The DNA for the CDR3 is TGTGCCAGCAGCCAAGCCGGAAGGGCCTTGGAAAAACTGTTTTTT.

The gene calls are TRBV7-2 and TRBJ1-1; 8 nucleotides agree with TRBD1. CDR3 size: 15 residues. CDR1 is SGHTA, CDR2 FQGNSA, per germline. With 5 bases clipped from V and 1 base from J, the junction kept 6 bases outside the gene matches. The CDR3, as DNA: TGTGCCAGCAGCCAATGGACAGGGCGGAACACTGAAGCTTTCTTT. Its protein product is CASSQWTGRNTEAFF.

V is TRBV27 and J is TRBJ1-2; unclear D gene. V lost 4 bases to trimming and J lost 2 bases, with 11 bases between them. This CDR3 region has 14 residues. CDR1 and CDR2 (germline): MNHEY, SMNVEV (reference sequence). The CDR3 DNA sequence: TGTGCCAGCAGTTCTCGGGCCCAGAACTATGGCTACACCTTC. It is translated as CASSSRAQNYGYTF.

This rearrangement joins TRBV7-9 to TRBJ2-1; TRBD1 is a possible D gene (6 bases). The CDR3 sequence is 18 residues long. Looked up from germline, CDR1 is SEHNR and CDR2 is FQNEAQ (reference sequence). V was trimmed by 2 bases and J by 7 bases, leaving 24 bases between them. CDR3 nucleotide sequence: TGTGCCAGCAGCTTAAGGAAGGGCGCGGCAGGGGTCGGAAATGAGCAGTTCTTC. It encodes CASSLRKGAAGVGNEQFF.

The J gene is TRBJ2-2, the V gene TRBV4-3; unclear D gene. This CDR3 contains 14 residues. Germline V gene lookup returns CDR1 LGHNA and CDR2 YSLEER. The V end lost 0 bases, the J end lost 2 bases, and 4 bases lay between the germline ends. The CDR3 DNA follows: TGCGCCAGCAGCCAAGATGTAAACACCGGGGAGCTGTTTTTT. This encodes CASSQDVNTGELFF.

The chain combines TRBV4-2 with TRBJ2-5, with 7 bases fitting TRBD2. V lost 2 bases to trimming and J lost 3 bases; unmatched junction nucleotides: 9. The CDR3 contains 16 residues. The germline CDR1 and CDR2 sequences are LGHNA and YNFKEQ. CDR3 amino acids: CASSQTAGLYEETQYF. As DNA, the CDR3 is TGTGCCAGCAGCCAAACGGCGGGACTATACGAAGAGACCCAGTACTTC.

DNA for the CDR3: TGTGCCAGCAGGGCGACAGCAAATCAGCCCCAGCATTTT. The encoded protein is CASRATANQPQHF. The chain is built from TRBV28 and TRBJ1-5; D perhaps matches TRBD1 (5 bases). V was clipped by 6 bases and J by 4 bases, with 10 bases between them. This CDR3 spans 13 amino acids. CDR1 and CDR2 from the germline V gene are MDHEN and SYDVKM.

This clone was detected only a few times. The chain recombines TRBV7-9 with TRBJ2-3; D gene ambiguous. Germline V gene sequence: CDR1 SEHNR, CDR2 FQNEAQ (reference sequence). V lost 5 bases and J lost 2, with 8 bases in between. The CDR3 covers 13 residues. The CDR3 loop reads CASSPYYTDTQYF. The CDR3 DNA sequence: TGTGCCAGCAGCCCATACTACACAGATACGCAGTATTTT. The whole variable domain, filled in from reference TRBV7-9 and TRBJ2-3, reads DTGVSQNPRHKITKRGQNVTFRCDPISEHNRLYWYRQTLGQGPEFLTYFQNEAQLEKSRLLSDRFSAERPKGSFSTLEIQRTEQGDSAMYLCASSPYYTDTQYFGPGTRLTVL.

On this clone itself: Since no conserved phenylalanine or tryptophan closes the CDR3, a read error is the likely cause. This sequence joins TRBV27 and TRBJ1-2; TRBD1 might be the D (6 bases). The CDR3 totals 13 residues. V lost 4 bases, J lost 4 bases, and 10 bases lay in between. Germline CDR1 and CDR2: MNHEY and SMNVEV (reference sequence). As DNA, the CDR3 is TGTGCCAGCAGTTATACAGGGAGCTATGGCTACACCTTA. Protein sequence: CASSYTGSYGYTL.

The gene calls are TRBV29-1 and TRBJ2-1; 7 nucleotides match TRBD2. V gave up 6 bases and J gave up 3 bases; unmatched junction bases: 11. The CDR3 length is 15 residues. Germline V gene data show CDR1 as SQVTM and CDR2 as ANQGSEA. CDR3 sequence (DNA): TGCAGCGTCGGACCGCGGGAGAGCTTCTACAATGAGCAGTTCTTC. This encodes CSVGPRESFYNEQFF.

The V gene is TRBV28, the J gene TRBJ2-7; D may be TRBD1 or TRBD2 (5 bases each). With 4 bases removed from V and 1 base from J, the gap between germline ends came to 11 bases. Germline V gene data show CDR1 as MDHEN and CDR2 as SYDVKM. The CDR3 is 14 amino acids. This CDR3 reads CASSWGPTSYEQYF. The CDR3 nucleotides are TGTGCCAGCAGTTGGGGACCTACGTCCTACGAGCAGTACTTC.

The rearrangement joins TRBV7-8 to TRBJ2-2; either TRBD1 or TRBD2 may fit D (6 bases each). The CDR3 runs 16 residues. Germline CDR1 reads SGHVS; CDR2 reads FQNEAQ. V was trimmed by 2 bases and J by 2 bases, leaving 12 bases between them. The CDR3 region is CASSLRGGINTGELFF. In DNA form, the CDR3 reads TGTGCCAGCAGCTTACGAGGGGGGATTAACACCGGGGAGCTGTTTTTT.